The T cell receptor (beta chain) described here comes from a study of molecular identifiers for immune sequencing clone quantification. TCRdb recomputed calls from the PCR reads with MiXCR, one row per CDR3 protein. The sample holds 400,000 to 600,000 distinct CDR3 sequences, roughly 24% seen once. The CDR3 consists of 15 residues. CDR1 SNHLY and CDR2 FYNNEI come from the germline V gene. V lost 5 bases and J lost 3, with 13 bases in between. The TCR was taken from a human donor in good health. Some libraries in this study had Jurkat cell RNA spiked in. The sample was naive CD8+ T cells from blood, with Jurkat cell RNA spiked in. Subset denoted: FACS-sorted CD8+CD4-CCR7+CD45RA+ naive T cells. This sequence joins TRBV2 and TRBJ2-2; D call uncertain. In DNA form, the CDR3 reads TGTGCCAGCAGTTCCGGAGACGATTACACCGGGGAGCTGTTTTTT. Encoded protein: CASSSGDDYTGELFF.